This section outlines one T cell receptor beta chain sequence together with its context. The antigen remains undetermined. This record belongs to a study of shared clonotypes between healthy human individuals. Generated by immunoSEQ multiplex PCR, the TCRdb table keeps only in-frame clones and is missing some. Altogether around 500,000 clones are present, around 80% being singletons, with the ten largest covering 10% to 15%. Donors were healthy HIV-negative adults without recent acute infections or vaccinations. Study results and caveats: Sequencing depth was expected to affect clonotype sharing among donors.

This sequence originates from a woman in her thirties or forties in good health. Some clones in this sample may be carry-over from other donors' samples. The sequenced sample was PBMCs.

In DNA form, the CDR3 reads TGCGCCAGCAGCCAAGATCGTCGGTCGACAGGGGCCACTGAAGCTTTCTTT. This sequence encodes CASSQDRRSTGATEAFF. V usage is TRBV4-3 and J usage is TRBJ1-1, with 8 bases identical to TRBD1. The CDR3 spans 17 residues. The germline V gene has CDR1 LGHNA and CDR2 YSLEER. Trimming cost V 0 bases and J 4 bases; bases outside gene matches: 10.